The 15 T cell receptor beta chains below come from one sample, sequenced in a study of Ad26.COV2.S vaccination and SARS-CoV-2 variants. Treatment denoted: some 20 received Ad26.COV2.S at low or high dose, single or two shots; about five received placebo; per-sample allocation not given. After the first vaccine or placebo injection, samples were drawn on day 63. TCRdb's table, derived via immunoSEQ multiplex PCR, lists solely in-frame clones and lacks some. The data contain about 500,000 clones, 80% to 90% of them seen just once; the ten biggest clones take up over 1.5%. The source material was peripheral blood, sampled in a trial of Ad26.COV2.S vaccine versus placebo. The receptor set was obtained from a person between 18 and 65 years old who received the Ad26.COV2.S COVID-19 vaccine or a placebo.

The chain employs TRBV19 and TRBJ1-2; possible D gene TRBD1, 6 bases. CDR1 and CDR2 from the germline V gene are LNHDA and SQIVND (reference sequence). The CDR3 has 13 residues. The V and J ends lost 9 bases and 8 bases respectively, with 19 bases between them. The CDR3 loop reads CASLTPGAGGYTF. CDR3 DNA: TGTGCCAGCCTCACCCCGGGGGCCGGAGGCTACACCTTC.

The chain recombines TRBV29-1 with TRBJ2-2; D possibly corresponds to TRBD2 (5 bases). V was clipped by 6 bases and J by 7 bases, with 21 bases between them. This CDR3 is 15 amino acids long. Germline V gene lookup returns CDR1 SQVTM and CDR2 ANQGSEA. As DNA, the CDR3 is TGCAGCGTAACCCTAACTAGTTCTATTCTCGGGGAGCTGTTTTTT. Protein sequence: CSVTLTSSILGELFF.

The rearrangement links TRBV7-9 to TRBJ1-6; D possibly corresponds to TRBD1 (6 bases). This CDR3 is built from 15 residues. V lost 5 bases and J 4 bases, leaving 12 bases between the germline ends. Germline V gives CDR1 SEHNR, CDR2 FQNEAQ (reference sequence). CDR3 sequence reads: CASSAQGHYNSPLHF. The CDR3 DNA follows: TGTGCCAGCAGCGCACAGGGACATTATAATTCACCCCTCCACTTT.

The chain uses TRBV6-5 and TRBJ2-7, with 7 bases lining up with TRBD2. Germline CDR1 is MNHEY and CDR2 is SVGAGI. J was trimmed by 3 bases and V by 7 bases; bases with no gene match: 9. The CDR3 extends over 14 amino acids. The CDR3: CASMVQQRDYEQYF. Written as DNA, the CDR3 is TGTGCCAGCATGGTACAACAGCGGGACTACGAGCAGTACTTC.

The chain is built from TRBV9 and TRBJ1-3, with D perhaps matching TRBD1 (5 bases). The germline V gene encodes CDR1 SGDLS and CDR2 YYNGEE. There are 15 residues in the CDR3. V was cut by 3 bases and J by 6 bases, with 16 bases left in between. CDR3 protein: CASSAGLPWENTIYF. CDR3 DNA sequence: TGTGCCAGCAGCGCGGGACTCCCATGGGAAAACACCATATATTTT.

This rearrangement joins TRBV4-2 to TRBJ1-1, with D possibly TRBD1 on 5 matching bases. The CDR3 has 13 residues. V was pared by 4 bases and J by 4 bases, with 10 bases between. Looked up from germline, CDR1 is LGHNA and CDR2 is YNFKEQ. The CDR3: CASSPVGVTEAFF. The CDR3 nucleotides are TGTGCCAGCAGCCCCGTAGGGGTCACTGAAGCTTTCTTT.

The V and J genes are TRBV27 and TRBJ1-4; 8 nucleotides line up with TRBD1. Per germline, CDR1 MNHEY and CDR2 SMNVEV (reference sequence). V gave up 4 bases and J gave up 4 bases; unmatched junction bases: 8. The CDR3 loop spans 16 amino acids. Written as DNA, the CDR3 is TGTGCCAGCAGTTCAATAAGGGACAGGATTAATGAAAAACTGTTTTTT. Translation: CASSSIRDRINEKLFF. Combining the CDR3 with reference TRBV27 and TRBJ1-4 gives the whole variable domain EAQVTQNPRYLITVTGKKLTVTCSQNMNHEYMSWYRQDPGLGLRQIYYSMNVEVTDKGDVPEGYKVSRKEKRNFPLILESPSPNQTSLYFCASSSIRDRINEKLFFGSGTQLSVL.

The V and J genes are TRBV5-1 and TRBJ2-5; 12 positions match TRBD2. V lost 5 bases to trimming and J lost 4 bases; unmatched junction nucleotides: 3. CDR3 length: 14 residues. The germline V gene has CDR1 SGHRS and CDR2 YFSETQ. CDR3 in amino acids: CASRLAGGGETQYF. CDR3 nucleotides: TGCGCCAGCAGACTAGCGGGAGGTGGAGAGACCCAGTACTTC.

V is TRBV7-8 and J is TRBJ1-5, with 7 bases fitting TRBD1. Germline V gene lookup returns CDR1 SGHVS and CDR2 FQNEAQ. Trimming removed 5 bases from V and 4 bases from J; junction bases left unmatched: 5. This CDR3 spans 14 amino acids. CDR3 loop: CASSTTGVNQPQHF. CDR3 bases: TGTGCCAGCAGCACTACAGGGGTTAATCAGCCCCAGCATTTT.

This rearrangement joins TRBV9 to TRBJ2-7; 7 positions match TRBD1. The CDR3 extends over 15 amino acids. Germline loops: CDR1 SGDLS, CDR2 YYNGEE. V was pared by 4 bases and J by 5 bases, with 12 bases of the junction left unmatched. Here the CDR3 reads CASSLRPDRAHEQYF. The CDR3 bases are TGTGCCAGCAGCCTACGGCCTGACAGGGCCCACGAGCAGTACTTC.

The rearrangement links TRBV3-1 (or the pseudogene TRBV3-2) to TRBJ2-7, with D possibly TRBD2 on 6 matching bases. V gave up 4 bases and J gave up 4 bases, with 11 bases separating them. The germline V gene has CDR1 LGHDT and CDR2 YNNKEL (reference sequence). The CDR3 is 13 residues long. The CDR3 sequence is CASSLAAGYEQYF. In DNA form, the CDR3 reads TGTGCCAGCAGCCTGGCGGCGGGGTACGAGCAGTACTTC.

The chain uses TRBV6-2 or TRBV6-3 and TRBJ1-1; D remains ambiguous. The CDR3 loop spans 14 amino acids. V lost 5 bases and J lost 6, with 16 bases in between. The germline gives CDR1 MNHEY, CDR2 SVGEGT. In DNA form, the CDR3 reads TGTGCCAGCAGTAGCCGGACGGGAGCTGCTGAAGCTTTCTTT. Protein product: CASSSRTGAAEAFF.

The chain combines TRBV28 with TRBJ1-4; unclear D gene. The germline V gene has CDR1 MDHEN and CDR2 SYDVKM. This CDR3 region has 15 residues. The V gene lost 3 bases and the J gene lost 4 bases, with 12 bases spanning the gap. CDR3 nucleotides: TGTGCCAGCAGTTTTGGATGGCAGATTAATGAAAAACTGTTTTTT. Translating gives CASSFGWQINEKLFF.

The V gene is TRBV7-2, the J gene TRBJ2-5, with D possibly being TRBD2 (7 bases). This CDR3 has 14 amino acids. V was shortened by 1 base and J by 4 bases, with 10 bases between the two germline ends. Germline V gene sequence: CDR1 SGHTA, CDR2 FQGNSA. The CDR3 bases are TGTGCCAGCAGCTTAGGTCGGGGGGCAGAGACCCAGTACTTC. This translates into CASSLGRGAETQYF.

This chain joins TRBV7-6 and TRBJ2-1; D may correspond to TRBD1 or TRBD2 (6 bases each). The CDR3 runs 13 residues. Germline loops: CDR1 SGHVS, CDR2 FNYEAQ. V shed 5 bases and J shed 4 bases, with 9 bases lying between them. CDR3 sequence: CASSGGGYNEQFF. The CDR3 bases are TGTGCCAGCAGCGGAGGGGGTTACAATGAGCAGTTCTTC.